Listed here are 27 T cell receptor beta chains from one sample, sequenced in a study of blood T cells in healthy people across ages. A sample-barcoded 5' primer and a J-beta primer mix were used in a second PCR of about 7 to 12 cycles. In TCRdb, the 5' RACE reads were re-called with MiXCR into one record per CDR3 protein. The profile shows about 800,000 distinct CDR3 sequences, roughly 25% of them singletons. The same data also contributed to another study, on T cells of mothers and their children.

Sequences were obtained from blood. These receptors all come from a boy aged 5-17 years in good health.

The chain has TRBV2 and TRBJ1-4; D gene unclear. Trimming took 2 bases from V and 10 from J, leaving 5 bases between them. The CDR3 is made up of 11 amino acids. Germline-derived CDR1 and CDR2 are SNHLY and FYNNEI. The CDR3 spells CASSERVKLFF. The CDR3, as DNA: TGTGCCAGCAGTGAACGGGTAAAACTGTTTTTT.

The table lists this clonotype with many counts. The rearrangement uses TRBV20-1 and TRBJ2-5; D remains ambiguous. The CDR3 extends over 14 amino acids. Trimming took 1 base from V and 5 from J, leaving 14 bases between them. Germline CDR1 DFQATT, CDR2 SNEGSKA (reference sequence). The DNA of the CDR3 is TGCAGTGCTAGAGCAGCCCGAAAAGGGGAGACCCAGTACTTC. Its protein product is CSARAARKGETQYF.

The genes are TRBV20-1 and TRBJ1-5, with a tentative D call TRBD1 (5 bases). Germline V gives CDR1 DFQATT, CDR2 SNEGSKA (reference sequence). V was trimmed by 0 bases and J by 1 base, leaving 13 bases between them. The CDR3 is 16 residues long. CDR3 nucleotide sequence: TGCAGTGCTAGAGATTACAAAGGGGCGAGCAATCAGCCCCAGCATTTT. Its translation: CSARDYKGASNQPQHF.

This clonotype has only a few counts. V gene TRBV6-2 or TRBV6-3 combines with J gene TRBJ2-1; no clear D. Per the germline V gene, CDR1 is MNHEY and CDR2 is SVGEGT. The CDR3 loop spans 13 amino acids. V dropped 0 bases and J dropped 6 bases, with 6 bases sitting between them. Written as DNA, the CDR3 is TGTGCCAGCAGTTACTCGGGCCGCAATGAGCAGTTCTTC. Its protein product is CASSYSGRNEQFF.

About this clonotype itself: In this CDR3 the conserved last residue, phenylalanine or tryptophan, is missing, so a read error is likely. The V gene is TRBV29-1, the J gene TRBJ2-7, with TRBD1 as a possible D gene (6 bases). Germline assignment: CDR1 SQVTM and CDR2 ANQGSEA. The CDR3 runs 13 residues. The V end was cut by 4 bases, the J end by 3 bases, with 13 bases between. CDR3 sequence reads: CSVAGQTIYEQYS. CDR3 DNA sequence: TGCAGCGTTGCCGGACAGACCATCTACGAGCAGTACTCC.

This chain joins TRBV12-3 or TRBV12-4 and TRBJ2-7, with 7 positions matching TRBD1. The CDR3 spans 15 residues. V trimming: 4 bases; J trimming: 6 bases; junction bases outside the gene matches: 12. CDR3 amino acids: CASSSSDRVIGEQYF. The CDR3 DNA is TGTGCCAGCAGTTCTTCCGACAGGGTGATTGGCGAGCAGTACTTC.

This clonotype has just a few counts. The CDR3 DNA sequence: TGCAGTGCTAGAGGAGTGGCTAGCGGGAGGGGGAGCTCCTACGAGCAGTACTTC. Translated: CSARGVASGRGSSYEQYF. The rearrangement uses TRBV20-1 and TRBJ2-7; 12 nucleotides agree with TRBD2. J lost 0 bases, V lost 1 base, and 10 bases had no gene match. Germline-derived CDR1 and CDR2 are DFQATT and SNEGSKA (reference sequence). The CDR3 runs 18 residues.

This chain connects TRBV7-2 to TRBJ2-3; 8 positions agree with TRBD2. CDR1 is SGHTA, CDR2 FQGNSA, per germline. This CDR3 has 16 amino acids. V lost 4 bases to trimming and J lost 3 bases; unmatched junction nucleotides: 9. The CDR3 DNA sequence: TGTGCCAGCAGCTACCCTAGCGGGTCGGGTACAGATACGCAGTATTTT. It specifies CASSYPSGSGTDTQYF.

The J gene is TRBJ2-5, the V gene TRBV13, with TRBD2 matching over 11 bases. Germline-derived CDR1 and CDR2 are PRHDT and FYEKMQ (reference sequence). This CDR3 spans 16 amino acids. Trimming removed 4 bases from V and 2 bases from J; junction bases left unmatched: 6. CDR3 sequence: CASSYLAGGLQETQYF. CDR3 nucleotides: TGTGCCAGCAGCTATTTAGCGGGAGGGCTACAAGAGACCCAGTACTTC.

The rearrangement uses TRBV4-3 and TRBJ2-2; tentative D call: TRBD1 (5 bases). V was clipped by 8 bases and J by 7 bases, with 20 bases between them. From germline, CDR1 is LGHNA and CDR2 YSLEER. CDR3 length: 15 residues. The CDR3 region is CASRSSPTQGGELFF. CDR3 sequence (DNA): TGCGCCAGCCGCAGTTCCCCAACTCAGGGCGGGGAGCTGTTTTTT.

The chain recombines TRBV10-3 with TRBJ2-1; no clear D. Trimming removed 8 bases from V and 7 bases from J, with 18 bases in between. CDR1 ENHRY and CDR2 SYGVKD come from the germline V gene. CDR3 length: 14 residues. The CDR3 sequence is CAISRQATGNEQFF. The CDR3 DNA follows: TGTGCCATCTCCCGGCAGGCTACTGGAAATGAGCAGTTCTTC.

As concerns this clonotype: Mismatch with germline at one junction end may stem from a read error. The chain combines TRBV6-7 with TRBJ2-5; 9 nucleotides line up with TRBD2. The DNA matches TRBJ2-1 better at its end, which makes the J call doubtful. TRBV6-7 is marked as an open reading frame, function uncertain. The CDR3 consists of 14 residues. The CDR3 protein is CSSSDAAGGNEQFF. The CDR3 DNA follows: TGTTCCAGCAGCGATGCGGCGGGGGGGAATGAGCAGTTCTTC.

Regarding this clonotype: Mismatch with germline at one junction end may stem from a read error. The rearrangement uses TRBV7-3 and TRBJ2-7; weak D call: TRBD2 (6 bases). The germline V gene has CDR1 SGHTA and CDR2 FQGTGA. The CDR3 is made up of 15 amino acids. The CDR3 DNA reads as TGTGTCAGCAGCTTAGGGGTTGGCGGGGTCGACGAGCAGTACTTC. Encoded protein: CVSSLGVGGVDEQYF.

The chain carries TRBV4-2 and TRBJ1-5, with a possible D match to TRBD1 (6 bases). The CDR3 has 17 residues. V was pared by 2 bases and J by 6 bases, with 20 bases between. Germline assignment: CDR1 LGHNA and CDR2 YNFKEQ. CDR3 in amino acids: CASSQTGVGGKGQPQHF. DNA for the CDR3: TGTGCCAGCAGCCAAACCGGGGTAGGGGGTAAGGGTCAGCCCCAGCATTTT.

The sample holds a few counts of this clonotype. The genes are TRBV3-1 and TRBJ2-5; 7 bases match TRBD2. The CDR3 is made up of 15 amino acids. Germline-derived CDR1 and CDR2 are LGHDT and YNNKEL (reference sequence). V lost 2 bases to trimming and J lost 5 bases; unmatched junction nucleotides: 8. CDR3 DNA sequence: TGTGCCAGCAGCCAACATGGGAGGGTTAAGGAGACCCAGTACTTC. Its protein product is CASSQHGRVKETQYF.

This clonotype was counted a few times. The V call is TRBV4-1, the J call TRBJ2-5; possibly TRBD1 or TRBD2 for D (6 bases each). There are 17 residues in the CDR3. Per the germline V gene, CDR1 is MGHRA and CDR2 is YSYEKL. V lost 0 bases, J lost 4 bases, and 18 bases lay in between. CDR3 sequence (DNA): TGCGCCAGCAGCCAAGAAGAAGGGGGGTTGAGTGGAGAGACCCAGTACTTC. Translated: CASSQEEGGLSGETQYF.

This clonotype came up a few times. V is TRBV7-9 and J is TRBJ2-6; possible D gene TRBD1, 5 bases. The germline V gene encodes CDR1 SEHNR and CDR2 FQNEAQ (reference sequence). V was cut by 1 base and J by 4 bases, with 17 bases left in between. This CDR3 contains 18 residues. The CDR3 reads CASSLGWGRAYGANVLTF. The DNA of the CDR3 is TGTGCCAGCAGCTTAGGGTGGGGCAGGGCATACGGGGCCAACGTCCTGACTTTC.

The genes are TRBV25-1 and TRBJ2-1; tentatively, D is TRBD1 (5 bases). Germline V CDR1 and CDR2: MGHDK, SYGVNS. The CDR3 has 12 amino acids. V was shortened by 5 bases and J by 9 bases, with 11 bases between the two germline ends. The CDR3 DNA is TGTGCCAGCAGTTTAGGGGCAGCTGAGCAGTTCTTC. This sequence encodes CASSLGAAEQFF.

The V gene is TRBV7-8, the J gene TRBJ1-4; D call uncertain. This CDR3 is 15 amino acids long. Germline lookup yields CDR1 SGHVS and CDR2 FQNEAQ. V was clipped by 3 bases and J by 4 bases, with 12 bases between them. CDR3 nucleotides: TGTGCCAGCAGCTTGGTTACAGATTATAATGAAAAACTGTTTTTT. Residues: CASSLVTDYNEKLFF.

In its sample, this clonotype was seen a few times. The V gene is TRBV7-4, the J gene TRBJ2-1, with 9 bases identical to TRBD1. CDR3 size: 15 residues. J was trimmed by 5 bases and V by 7 bases; bases with no gene match: 9. Germline CDR1 SGHVT, CDR2 SQSDAQ. The DNA of the CDR3 is TGTGCCAGCATCAATTGGGACAGGGCGAACAATGAGCAGTTCTTC. This codes for CASINWDRANNEQFF. Using reference TRBV7-4 and TRBJ2-1 for the parts outside the CDR3, the full variable domain is GAGVSQSPRYKVAKRGRDVALRCDSISGHVTLYWYRQTLGQGSEVLTYSQSDAQRDKSGRPSGRFSAERPERSVSTLKIQRTEQGDSAVYLCASINWDRANNEQFFGPGTRLTVL.

The genes are TRBV20-1 and TRBJ2-3; 10 bases map to TRBD2. Germline CDR1 and CDR2: DFQATT and SNEGSKA (reference sequence). After removal of 6 bases from V and 4 bases from J, the junction contained 10 bases not matched to a gene. The length of the CDR3 is 15 residues. CDR3 sequence (DNA): TGCAGTGCCAACGAAATAGCGGGGGGCGCAGATACGCAGTATTTT. Translating gives CSANEIAGGADTQYF.

The chain has TRBV28 and TRBJ2-7, with D perhaps matching TRBD2 (7 bases). The CDR3 sequence is 15 residues long. The V gene's germline CDR1 is MDHEN and CDR2 SYDVKM. V lost 5 bases to trimming and J lost 6 bases, with 20 bases between them. The CDR3 nucleotides are TGTGCCAGCAGTGCCCCTAGGGGGGGACTTTTCGAGCAGTACTTC. This sequence encodes CASSAPRGGLFEQYF.

This clonotype was detected only a few times. The V gene is TRBV12-3 or TRBV12-4, the J gene TRBJ2-5; 7 bases fit TRBD1. J was trimmed by 4 bases and V by 6 bases; bases with no gene match: 8. The CDR3 consists of 14 residues. Here the CDR3 DNA reads TGTGCCAGCAGAGGACAGGCGACTCCAGAGACCCAGTACTTC. This sequence encodes CASRGQATPETQYF.

This clonotype turned up a few times. V and J are TRBV18 and TRBJ2-5; TRBD1 agrees at 7 bases. CDR3 length: 16 amino acids. The V and J ends lost 1 base and 5 bases, in that order; junction bases with no gene match: 10. The germline V gene encodes CDR1 KGHSH and CDR2 LQKENI. The CDR3 spells CASSPQGAGTSETQYF. CDR3 in DNA: TGTGCCAGCTCACCACAGGGGGCCGGAACATCGGAGACCCAGTACTTC.

This rearrangement joins TRBV20-1 to TRBJ1-2; no clear D. Germline V gene data show CDR1 as DFQATT and CDR2 as SNEGSKA (reference sequence). V dropped 1 base and J dropped 4 bases, with 13 bases sitting between them. This CDR3 is built from 14 residues. CDR3 in DNA: TGCAGTGCTAGAGCACTGACTGGTCTCTATGGCTACACCTTC. Its protein product is CSARALTGLYGYTF.

The V call is TRBV7-8, the J call TRBJ1-5; 7 positions agree with TRBD1. The germline CDR1 and CDR2 sequences are SGHVS and FQNEAQ. The CDR3 has 14 residues. V was clipped by 4 bases and J by 8 bases; unmatched bases: 8. CDR3 nucleotide sequence: TGTGCCAGCAGCTCGACAGGGAAGTTTAAGCCCCAGCATTTT. Protein product: CASSSTGKFKPQHF.

This clonotype was observed a handful of times. The CDR3, as DNA: TGTGCCACCAGCAGAGTTGACAGGGGGTTAACTGGAAACACCATATATTTT. Amino acid sequence: CATSRVDRGLTGNTIYF. The chain is built from TRBV15 and TRBJ1-3, with 9 bases fitting TRBD1. V trimming: 1 base; J trimming: 2 bases; junction bases outside the gene matches: 6. Germline loops: CDR1 LNHNV, CDR2 YYDKDF (reference sequence). The CDR3 is made up of 17 amino acids.